Sequencing of this T cell receptor (beta chain) was carried out in a study of cytomegalovirus exposure and HLA in healthy donors. General observations from the study: What TCR beta sequences reportedly achieved was accurate prediction of HLA-A and HLA-B alleles in most subjects. Being indistinguishable, some V segments were excluded, TRBV6-2 and TRBV6-3 among them.

The PCR contained 60 Vbeta and 13 Jbeta primers. The repertoire was sequenced with immunoSEQ multiplex PCR; TCRdb's copy has only in-frame clones and lacks some. The table includes about 140,000 clones, about 80% detected once. With V trimmed by 4 bases and J by 5 bases, 4 bases remained unmatched. Germline V CDR1 and CDR2: MDHEN, SYDVKM. This CDR3 is 13 amino acids long. Concerning this clone: The antigen is undetermined.

The chain couples TRBV28 to TRBJ2-5, with TRBD1 matching 7 bases. The TCR sequence derives from a woman aged 35 to 49 in good health and CMV-seronegative. The sample was PBMCs. Here the CDR3 reads CASSSGQEETQYF. DNA for the CDR3: TGTGCCAGCAGTTCAGGACAGGAGGAGACCCAGTACTTC.